The TCR beta chain under discussion was sequenced for a study of human T cells and chemical hapten exposure. Indicated time point: patch test 2, 6 weeks after DPC sensitization. Specified treatment: therapeutic diphenylcyclopropenone sensitization with weekly scalp DPC. V trimming: 4 bases; J trimming: 0 bases; junction bases outside the gene matches: 6. This CDR3 is 16 amino acids long. Per the germline V gene, CDR1 is SGHRS and CDR2 is YFSETQ. There are a few counts of this clonotype. TCRdb independently ran MiXCR on the RACE reads; one entry per CDR3 protein. The data contain roughly 24,000 distinct CDR3 sequences, 9.4% of them singletons.

Sequences were derived from whole blood, sampled in connection with sensitization to the hapten diphenylcyclopropenone (DPC). The clonotype originates from a man between 25 and 39 years old with alopecia areata. Some clones in this sample may be carry-over from other donors' samples. The rearrangement links TRBV5-1 to TRBJ2-3; 9 bases match TRBD1. DNA of the CDR3: TGCGCCAGCAGCGCGGGGACAGGGCTTAGCACAGATACGCAGTATTTT. Encoded protein: CASSAGTGLSTDTQYF.